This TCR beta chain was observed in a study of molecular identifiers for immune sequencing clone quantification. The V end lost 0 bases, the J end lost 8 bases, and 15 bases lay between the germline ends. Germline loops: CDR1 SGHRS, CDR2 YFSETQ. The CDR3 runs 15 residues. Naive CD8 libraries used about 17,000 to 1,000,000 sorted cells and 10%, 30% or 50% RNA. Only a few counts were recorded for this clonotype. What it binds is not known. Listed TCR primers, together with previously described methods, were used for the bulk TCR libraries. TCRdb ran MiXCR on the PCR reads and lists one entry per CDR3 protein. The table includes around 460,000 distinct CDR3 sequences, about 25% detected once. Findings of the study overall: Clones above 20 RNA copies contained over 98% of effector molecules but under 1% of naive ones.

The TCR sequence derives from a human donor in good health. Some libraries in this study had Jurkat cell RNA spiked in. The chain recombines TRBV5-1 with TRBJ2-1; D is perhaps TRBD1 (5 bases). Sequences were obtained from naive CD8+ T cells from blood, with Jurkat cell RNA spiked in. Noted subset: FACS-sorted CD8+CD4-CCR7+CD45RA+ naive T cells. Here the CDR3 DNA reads TGCGCCAGCAGCTTGGATGCCAGGGTAGCTGATGAGCAGTTCTTC. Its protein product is CASSLDARVADEQFF.